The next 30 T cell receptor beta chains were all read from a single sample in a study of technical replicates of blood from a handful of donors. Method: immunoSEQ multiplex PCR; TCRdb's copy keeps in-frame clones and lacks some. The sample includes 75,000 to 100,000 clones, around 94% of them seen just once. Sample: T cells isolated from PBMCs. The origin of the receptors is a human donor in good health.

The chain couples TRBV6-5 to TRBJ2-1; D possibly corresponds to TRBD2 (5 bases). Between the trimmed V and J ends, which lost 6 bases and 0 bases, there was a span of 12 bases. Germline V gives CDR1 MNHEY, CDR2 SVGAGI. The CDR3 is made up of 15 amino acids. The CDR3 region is CASSQSGNSYNEQFF. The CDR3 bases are TGTGCCAGCAGCCAGAGCGGAAACTCCTACAATGAGCAGTTCTTC.

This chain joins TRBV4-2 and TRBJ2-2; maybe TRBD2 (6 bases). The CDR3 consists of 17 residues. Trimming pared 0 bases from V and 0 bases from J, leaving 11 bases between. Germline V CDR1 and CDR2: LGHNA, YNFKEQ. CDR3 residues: CASSQDEGLANTGELFF. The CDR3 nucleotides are TGTGCCAGCAGCCAAGACGAGGGACTCGCGAACACCGGGGAGCTGTTTTTT.

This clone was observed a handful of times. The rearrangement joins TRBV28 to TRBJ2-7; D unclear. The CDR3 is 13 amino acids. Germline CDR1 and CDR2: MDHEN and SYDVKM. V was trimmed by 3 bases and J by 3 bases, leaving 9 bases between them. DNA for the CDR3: TGTGCCAGCAGTTTGGCTAGGTTCTACGAGCAGTACTTC. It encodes CASSLARFYEQYF. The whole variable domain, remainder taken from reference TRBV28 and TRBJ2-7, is DVKVTQSSRYLVKRTGEKVFLECVQDMDHENMFWYRQDPGLGLRLIYFSYDVKMKEKGDIPEGYSVSREKKERFSLILESASTNQTSMYLCASSLARFYEQYFGPGTRLTVT.

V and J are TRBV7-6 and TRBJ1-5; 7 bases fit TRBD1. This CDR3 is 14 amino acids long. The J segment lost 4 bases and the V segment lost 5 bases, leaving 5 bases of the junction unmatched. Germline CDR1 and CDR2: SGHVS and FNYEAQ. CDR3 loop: CASSEGAGNQPQHF. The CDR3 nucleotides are TGTGCCAGCAGCGAGGGGGCAGGGAATCAGCCCCAGCATTTT.

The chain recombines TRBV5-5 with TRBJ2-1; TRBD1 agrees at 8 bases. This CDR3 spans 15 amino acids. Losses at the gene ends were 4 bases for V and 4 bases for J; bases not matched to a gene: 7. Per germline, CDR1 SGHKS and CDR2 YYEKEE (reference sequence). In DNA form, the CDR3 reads TGTGCCAGCAGCCAGGGGGCGCGTCCTTACAATGAGCAGTTCTTC. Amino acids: CASSQGARPYNEQFF.

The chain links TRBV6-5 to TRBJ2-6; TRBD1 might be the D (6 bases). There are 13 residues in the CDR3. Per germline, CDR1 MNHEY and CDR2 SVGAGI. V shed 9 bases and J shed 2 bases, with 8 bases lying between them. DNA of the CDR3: TGTGCCAGTGGGGGCGCTGGGGCCAACGTCCTGACTTTC. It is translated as CASGGAGANVLTF.

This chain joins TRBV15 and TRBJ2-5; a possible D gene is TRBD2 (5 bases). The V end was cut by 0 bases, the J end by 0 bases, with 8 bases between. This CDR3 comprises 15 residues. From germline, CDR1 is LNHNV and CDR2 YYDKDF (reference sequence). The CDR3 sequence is CATSRDRGNQETQYF. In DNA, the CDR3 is TGTGCCACCAGCAGAGATCGAGGGAACCAAGAGACCCAGTACTTC.

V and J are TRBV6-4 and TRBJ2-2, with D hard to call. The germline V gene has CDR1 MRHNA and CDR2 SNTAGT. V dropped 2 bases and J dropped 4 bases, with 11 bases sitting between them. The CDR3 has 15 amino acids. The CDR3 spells CASSDQAGSTGELFF. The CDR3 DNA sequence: TGTGCCAGCAGTGACCAGGCAGGAAGCACCGGGGAGCTGTTTTTT.

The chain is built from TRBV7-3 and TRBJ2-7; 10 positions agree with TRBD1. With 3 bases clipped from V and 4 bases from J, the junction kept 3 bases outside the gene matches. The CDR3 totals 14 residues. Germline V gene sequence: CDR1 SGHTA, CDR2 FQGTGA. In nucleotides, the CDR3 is TGTGCCAGCAGCTTGGGACAGGGGACATACGAGCAGTACTTC. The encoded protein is CASSLGQGTYEQYF.

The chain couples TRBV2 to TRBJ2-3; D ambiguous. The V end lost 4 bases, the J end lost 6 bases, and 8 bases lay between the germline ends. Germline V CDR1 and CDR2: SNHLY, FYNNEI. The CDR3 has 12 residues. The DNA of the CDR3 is TGTGCCAGCAGTGGACTCTCGGATACGCAGTATTTT. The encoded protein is CASSGLSDTQYF.

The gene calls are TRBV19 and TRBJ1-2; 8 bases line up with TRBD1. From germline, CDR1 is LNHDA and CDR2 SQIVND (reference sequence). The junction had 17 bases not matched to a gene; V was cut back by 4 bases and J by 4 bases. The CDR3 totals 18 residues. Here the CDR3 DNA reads TGTGCCAGTAGTACATCTGGACAGGGACCTCACTTAATCTATGGCTACACCTTC. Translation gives CASSTSGQGPHLIYGYTF.

The chain's CDR3 is CASSSGLSTDTQYF. CDR3 nucleotide sequence: TGTGCCAGCAGTTCAGGTCTAAGCACAGATACGCAGTATTTT. The gene calls are TRBV6-5 and TRBJ2-3; unclear D gene. This CDR3 comprises 14 residues. The V gene's germline CDR1 is MNHEY and CDR2 SVGAGI. Deletions cut 4 bases from V and 0 bases from J, with 8 bases between.

The CDR3 reads CATSRDFVETQYF. The CDR3 nucleotides read TGTGCCACCAGCAGAGATTTCGTAGAGACCCAGTACTTC. The chain combines TRBV15 with TRBJ2-5; D remains ambiguous. With 0 bases removed from V and 4 bases from J, the gap between germline ends came to 6 bases. This CDR3 comprises 13 residues. Germline loops: CDR1 LNHNV, CDR2 YYDKDF (reference sequence).

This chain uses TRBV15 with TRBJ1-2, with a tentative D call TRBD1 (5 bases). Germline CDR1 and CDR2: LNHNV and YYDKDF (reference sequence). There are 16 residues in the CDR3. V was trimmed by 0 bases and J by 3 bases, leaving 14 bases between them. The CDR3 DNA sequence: TGTGCCACCAGCAGAGATAGGTCAGGGTCCGACTATGGCTACACCTTC. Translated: CATSRDRSGSDYGYTF. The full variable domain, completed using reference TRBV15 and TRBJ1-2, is DAMVIQNPRYQVTQFGKPVTLSCSQTLNHNVMYWYQQKSSQAPKLLFHYYDKDFNNEADTPDNFQSRRPNTSFCFLDIRSPGLGDTAMYLCATSRDRSGSDYGYTFGSGTRLTVV.

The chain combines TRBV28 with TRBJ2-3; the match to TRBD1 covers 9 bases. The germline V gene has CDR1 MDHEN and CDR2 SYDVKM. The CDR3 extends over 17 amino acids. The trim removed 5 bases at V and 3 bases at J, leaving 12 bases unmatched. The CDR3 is CASSIYATGGGTDTQYF. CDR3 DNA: TGTGCCAGCAGTATTTACGCGACAGGGGGAGGAACAGATACGCAGTATTTT.

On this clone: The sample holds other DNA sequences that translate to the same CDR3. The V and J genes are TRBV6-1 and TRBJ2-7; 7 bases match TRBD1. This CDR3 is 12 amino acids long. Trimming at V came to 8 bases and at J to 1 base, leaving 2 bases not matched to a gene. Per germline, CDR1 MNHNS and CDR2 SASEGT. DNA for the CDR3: TGTGCCAGCCGGACAGGTTCCTACGAGCAGTACTTC. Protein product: CASRTGSYEQYF.

The CDR3 spells CASYDPHYSNEQFF. The CDR3 bases are TGTGCCAGCTACGATCCACATTACAGCAATGAGCAGTTCTTC. The chain carries TRBV27 and TRBJ2-1; no reliable D call. The germline gives CDR1 MNHEY, CDR2 SMNVEV (reference sequence). The CDR3 runs 14 residues. V dropped 8 bases and J dropped 6 bases, with 17 bases sitting between them.

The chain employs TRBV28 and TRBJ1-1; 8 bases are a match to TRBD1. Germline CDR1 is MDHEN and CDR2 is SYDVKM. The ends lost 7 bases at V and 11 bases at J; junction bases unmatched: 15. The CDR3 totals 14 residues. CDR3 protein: CASTRTGSTVGAFF. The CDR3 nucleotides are TGTGCCAGCACCCGGACAGGGTCGACCGTTGGGGCTTTCTTT.

The CDR3, as DNA: TGTGCCATCCATGAGACACTTTTCCCCGGGGAGCTGTTTTTT. This translates into CAIHETLFPGELFF. The rearrangement links TRBV10-3 to TRBJ2-2; no clear D. CDR1 and CDR2 from the germline V gene are ENHRY and SYGVKD. Trimming removed 8 bases at V and 6 bases at J, with 16 bases between. CDR3 length: 14 residues.

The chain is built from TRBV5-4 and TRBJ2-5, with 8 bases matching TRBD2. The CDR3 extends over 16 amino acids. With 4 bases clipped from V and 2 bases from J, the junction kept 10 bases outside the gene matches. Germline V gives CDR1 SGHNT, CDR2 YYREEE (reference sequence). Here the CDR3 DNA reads TGTGCCAGCAGCGTAGAAGCGGGAGTTGGGCAAGAGACCCAGTACTTC. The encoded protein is CASSVEAGVGQETQYF.

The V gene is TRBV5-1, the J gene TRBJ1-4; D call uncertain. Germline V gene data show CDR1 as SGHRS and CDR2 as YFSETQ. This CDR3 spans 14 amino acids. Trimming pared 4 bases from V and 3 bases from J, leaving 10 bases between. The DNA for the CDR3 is TGCGCCAGCAGCCCGGGTCCGGCTAATGAAAAACTGTTTTTT. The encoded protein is CASSPGPANEKLFF.

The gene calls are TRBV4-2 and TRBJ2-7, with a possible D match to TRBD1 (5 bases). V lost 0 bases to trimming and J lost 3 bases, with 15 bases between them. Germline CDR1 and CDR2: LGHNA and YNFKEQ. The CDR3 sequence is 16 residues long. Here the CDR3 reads CASSQDSPGKLYEQYF. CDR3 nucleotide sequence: TGTGCCAGCAGCCAAGATTCGCCAGGGAAGCTCTACGAGCAGTACTTC.

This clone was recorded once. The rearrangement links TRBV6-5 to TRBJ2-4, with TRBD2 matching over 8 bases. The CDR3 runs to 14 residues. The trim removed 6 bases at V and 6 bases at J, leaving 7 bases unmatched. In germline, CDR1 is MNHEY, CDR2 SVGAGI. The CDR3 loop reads CASSLSGELNIQYF. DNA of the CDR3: TGTGCCAGCAGCCTTAGCGGGGAGCTAAACATTCAGTACTTC.

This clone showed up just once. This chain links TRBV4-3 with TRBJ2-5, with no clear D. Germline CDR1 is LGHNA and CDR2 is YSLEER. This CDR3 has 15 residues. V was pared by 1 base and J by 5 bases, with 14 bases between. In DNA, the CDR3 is TGCGCCAGCAGCCAAGCTCCCTCTAATGAGGAGACCCAGTACTTC. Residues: CASSQAPSNEETQYF.

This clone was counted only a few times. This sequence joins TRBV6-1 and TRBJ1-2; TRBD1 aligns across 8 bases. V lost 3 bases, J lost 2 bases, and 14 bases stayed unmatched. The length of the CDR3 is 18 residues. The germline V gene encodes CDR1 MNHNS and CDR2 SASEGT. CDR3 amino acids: CASSETPGGGVRNYGYTF. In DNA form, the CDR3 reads TGTGCCAGCAGTGAGACTCCAGGGGGCGGAGTCCGAAACTATGGCTACACCTTC.

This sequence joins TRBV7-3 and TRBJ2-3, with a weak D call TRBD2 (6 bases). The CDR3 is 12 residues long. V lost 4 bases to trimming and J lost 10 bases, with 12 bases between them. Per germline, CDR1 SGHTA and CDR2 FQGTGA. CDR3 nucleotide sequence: TGTGCCAGCAGCTCCCTAGCGAGAGCGCAGTATTTT. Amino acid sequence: CASSSLARAQYF.

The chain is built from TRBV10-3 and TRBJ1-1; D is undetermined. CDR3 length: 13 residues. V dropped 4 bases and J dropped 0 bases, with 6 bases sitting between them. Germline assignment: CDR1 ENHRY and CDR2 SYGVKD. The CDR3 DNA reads TGTGCCATCAGTGCTGTATTGAACACTGAAGCTTTCTTT. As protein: CAISAVLNTEAFF.

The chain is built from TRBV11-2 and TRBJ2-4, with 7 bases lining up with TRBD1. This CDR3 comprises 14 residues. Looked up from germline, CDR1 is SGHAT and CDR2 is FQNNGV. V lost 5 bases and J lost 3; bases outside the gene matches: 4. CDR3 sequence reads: CASSRRDSKNIQYF. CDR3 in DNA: TGTGCCAGCAGCCGTAGGGACAGCAAAAACATTCAGTACTTC. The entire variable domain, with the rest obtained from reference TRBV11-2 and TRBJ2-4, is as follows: EAGVAQSPRYKIIEKRQSVAFWCNPISGHATLYWYQQILGQGPKLLIQFQNNGVVDDSQLPKDRFSAERLKGVDSTLKIQPAKLEDSAVYLCASSRRDSKNIQYFGAGTRLSVL.

In DNA, the CDR3 is TGTGCCAGCAGTTTATTGGTGGGGGCGGGTGAAAAACTGTTTTTT. Amino acid sequence: CASSLLVGAGEKLFF. This chain links TRBV27 with TRBJ1-4; a weak D match, TRBD1 (6 bases). V gave up 1 base and J gave up 7 bases, with 13 bases separating them. The CDR3 runs 15 residues. Germline V gene sequence: CDR1 MNHEY, CDR2 SMNVEV (reference sequence).

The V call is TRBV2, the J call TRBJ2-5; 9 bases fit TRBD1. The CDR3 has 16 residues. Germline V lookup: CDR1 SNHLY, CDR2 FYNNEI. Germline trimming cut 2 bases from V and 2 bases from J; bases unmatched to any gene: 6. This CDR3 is CASSESVDRGQETQYF. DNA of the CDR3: TGTGCCAGCAGTGAATCGGTGGACAGGGGTCAAGAGACCCAGTACTTC.